This T cell receptor beta chain was captured in a study of early T cells in non-severe SARS-CoV-2 infection. TCRdb re-derived calls from the 5' RACE reads in MiXCR, one entry per CDR3 protein. The sample consists of around 99,000 distinct CDR3 sequences, roughly 17% of them appearing once. The CDR3 consists of 16 residues. Trimming at V came to 6 bases and at J to 3 bases, leaving 11 bases not matched to a gene. This clonotype was picked up many times. This clonotype was obtained from an adult who was a healthcare worker with PCR-confirmed SARS-CoV-2 infection or an uninfected control (not recorded which). The J gene is TRBJ1-2, the V gene TRBV12-3 or TRBV12-4, with TRBD1 matching 9 bases. The material was whole blood, obtained at baseline. The CDR3 DNA sequence: TGTGCCAGCAGCCCCACCGGGACAGGGCGTCACTATGGCTACACCTTC. Encoded protein: CASSPTGTGRHYGYTF.